Sequencing of this T cell receptor (beta chain) was carried out in a study of blood T cell repertoires in COVID-19. On the study more broadly: Whether acute or convalescent, the COVID-19 samples came from the United States, Italy and Spain. Sample material is recorded as cDNA or gDNA derived from T cells, B-cell-depleted T cells, or PBMCs.

Germline values: CDR1 KGHSH, CDR2 LQKENI. The CDR3 spans 13 residues. V lost 3 bases to trimming and J lost 13 bases, with 16 bases between them. As originally analysed: From reference gene primer amplification, estimates of nucleated cell counts were derived. The method was immunoSEQ multiplex PCR; TCRdb's version includes in-frame clones alone and lacks a portion of them. V, J and clone size are those of that table, while D and trimming were read from the DNA. The repertoire holds about 82,000 clones, approximately 86% seen once, with 18% in the top ten. The source material was peripheral blood. The sequence derives from a man older than 75 with active or convalescent COVID-19. The rearrangement joins TRBV18 to TRBJ1-5; D perhaps matches TRBD1 (5 bases). The CDR3 sequence: CASSPRQTGGQHF. The CDR3, as DNA: TGTGCCAGCTCACCCCGGCAGACTGGGGGGCAGCATTTT.